The T cell receptor (beta chain) under discussion was sequenced for a study of T cell responses to AZD1222 COVID-19 vaccine. Details on this clone: Its target is unknown.

Profiled with immunoSEQ multiplex PCR; TCRdb holds only in-frame clones, not every one. The sample records more than 100,000 clones, about 92% being singletons. There are 15 residues in the CDR3. Germline CDR1 reads LNHNV; CDR2 reads YYDKDF (reference sequence). V lost 5 bases and J lost 8, with 21 bases in between. Analysis merged second doses at about 4 or about 12 weeks. Study conclusions and caveats: Repertoires were obtained only post-peak T cell response. It should be noted that donors were predominantly white British and more often female, and clonal diversity was possibly underestimated. Dominant at 160-218 and 743-854, vaccine-associated CD4 TCRs also spanned spike.

The specimen was peripheral blood, collected 28 days after the second AZD1222 dose. The source is an adult who received the AZD1222 COVID-19 vaccine. V usage is TRBV15 and J usage is TRBJ1-2; possibly TRBD1 for D (5 bases). CDR3 DNA sequence: TGTGCCACCAGCGGTGGCCGCCAGGGTTCGGAGGGCTACACCTTC. Translating gives CATSGGRQGSEGYTF.